This TCR beta chain was captured in a study of shared clonotypes between healthy human individuals. Only in-frame clones appear in the TCRdb table, and some are missing; sequencing was by immunoSEQ multiplex PCR. The sample holds roughly 500,000 clones, about 78% seen once. The ends lost 7 bases at V and 1 base at J; junction bases unmatched: 6. The germline gives CDR1 LNHDA, CDR2 SQIVND (reference sequence). The CDR3 totals 15 residues. This clone has a handful of counts. This TCR derives from a woman aged 40-49 years in good health. Some clones in this sample may be carry-over from other donors' samples. This chain uses TRBV19 with TRBJ2-2, with TRBD2 matching 7 bases. The sequencing sample was made of PBMCs. The CDR3 spells CASKEASGNTGELFF. The CDR3 DNA is TGTGCCAGTAAAGAAGCTAGCGGGAACACCGGGGAGCTGTTTTTT.